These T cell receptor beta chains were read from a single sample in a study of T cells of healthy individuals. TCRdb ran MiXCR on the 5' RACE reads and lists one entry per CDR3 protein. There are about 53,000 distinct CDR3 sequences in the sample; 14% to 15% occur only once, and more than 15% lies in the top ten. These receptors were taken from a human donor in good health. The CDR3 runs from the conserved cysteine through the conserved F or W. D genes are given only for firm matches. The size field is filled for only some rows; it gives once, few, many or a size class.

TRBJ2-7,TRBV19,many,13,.,CASSIHRRDEQYF,TGTGCCAGTAGTATCCACAGGAGAGACGAGCAGTACTTC
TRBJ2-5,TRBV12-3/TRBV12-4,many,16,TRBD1,CASSWGSTGGSETQYF,TGTGCCAGCAGCTGGGGGAGTACAGGGGGCTCAGAGACCCAGTACTTC
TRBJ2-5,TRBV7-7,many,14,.,CASSPTAFQETQYF,TGTGCCAGCAGCCCTACAGCGTTCCAAGAGACCCAGTACTTC
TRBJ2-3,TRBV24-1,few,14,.,CATKSRYSPDTQYF,TGTGCCACCAAGTCGAGATATTCTCCGGATACGCAGTATTTT
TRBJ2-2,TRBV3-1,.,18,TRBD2,CASSQGLAGGPNTGELFF,TGTGCCAGCAGCCAGGGACTAGCGGGAGGGCCGAACACCGGGGAGCTGTTTTTT
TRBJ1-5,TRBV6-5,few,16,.,CASSYLQAYSNQPQHF,TGTGCCAGCAGTTACTTACAGGCTTATAGCAATCAGCCCCAGCATTTT
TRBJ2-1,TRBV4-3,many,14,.,CASNQGYSYNEQFF,TGCGCCAGCAACCAGGGTTACTCCTACAATGAGCAGTTCTTC
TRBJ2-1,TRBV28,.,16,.,CASTPPEGRQNNEQFF,TGTGCCAGCACCCCCCCGGAGGGAAGACAGAACAATGAGCAGTTCTTC
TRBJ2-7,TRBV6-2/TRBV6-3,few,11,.,CASTDRGEQCF,TGTGCCAGCACTGACAGAGGCGAGCAGTGCTTC
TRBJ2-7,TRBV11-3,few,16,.,CASSPLRVSSSYEQYF,TGTGCCAGCAGCCCTCTACGGGTCTCGAGCTCCTACGAGCAGTACTTC
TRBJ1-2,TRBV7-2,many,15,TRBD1,CASSLHETGGYGYTF,TGTGCCAGCAGCTTACATGAGACAGGGGGCTATGGCTACACCTTC
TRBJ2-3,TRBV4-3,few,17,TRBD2,CASSQDPAGGLPDTQYF,TGCGCCAGCAGCCAAGATCCAGCGGGAGGGCTCCCAGATACGCAGTATTTT
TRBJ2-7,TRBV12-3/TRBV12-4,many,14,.,CASSFVGDLYEQYF,TGTGCCAGCAGTTTCGTGGGAGATCTTTACGAGCAGTACTTC
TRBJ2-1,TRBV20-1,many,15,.,CSARDGGRGYNEQFF,TGCAGTGCTAGAGATGGAGGCAGGGGTTACAATGAGCAGTTCTTC
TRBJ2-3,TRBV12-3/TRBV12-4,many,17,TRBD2,CASSFLVASGSTDTQYF,TGTGCCAGCAGTTTCTTGGTCGCTAGCGGGAGCACAGATACGCAGTATTTT
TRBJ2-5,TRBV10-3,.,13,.,CAISRDPQETQYF,TGTGCCATCAGCCGGGACCCCCAAGAGACCCAGTACTTC
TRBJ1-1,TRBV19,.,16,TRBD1,CASTPRSRQGKTEAFF,TGTGCCAGTACTCCAAGGTCTCGACAGGGGAAAACTGAAGCTTTCTTT
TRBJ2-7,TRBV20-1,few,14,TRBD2,CSASGVAGAYEQYF,TGCAGTGCTAGTGGCGTAGCGGGAGCCTACGAGCAGTACTTC
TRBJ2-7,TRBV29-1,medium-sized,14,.,CSVGLSRQAGEQYF,TGCAGCGTAGGGTTATCGCGTCAAGCTGGTGAGCAGTACTTC
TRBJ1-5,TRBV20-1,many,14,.,CSAVGRRSNQPQHF,TGCAGTGCCGTGGGCAGGCGGAGCAATCAGCCCCAGCATTTT
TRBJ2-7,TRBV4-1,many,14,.,CASSPRRNSYEQYF,TGCGCCAGCAGCCCAAGACGGAACTCCTACGAGCAGTACTTC
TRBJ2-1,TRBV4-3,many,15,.,CASSQDGGPIDEQFF,TGCGCCAGCAGCCAAGATGGGGGGCCCATTGATGAGCAGTTCTTC
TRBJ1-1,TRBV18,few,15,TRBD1,CASSPSTGGNTEAFF,TGTGCCAGCTCACCTTCGACAGGGGGTAACACTGAAGCTTTCTTT
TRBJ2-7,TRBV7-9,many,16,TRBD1,CASSSTGTGKSYEQYF,TGTGCCAGCAGCTCGACCGGGACAGGAAAATCCTACGAGCAGTACTTC
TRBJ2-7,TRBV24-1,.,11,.,CATSDFYEQYF,TGTGCCACCAGTGATTTTTACGAGCAGTACTTC
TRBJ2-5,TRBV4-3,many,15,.,CASSQDTGPRETQYF,TGCGCCAGCAGCCAAGATACGGGACCGCGGGAGACCCAGTACTTC
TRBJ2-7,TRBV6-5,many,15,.,CASSYKLVSSYEQYF,TGTGCCAGCAGTTACAAGTTGGTGAGCTCCTACGAGCAGTACTTC
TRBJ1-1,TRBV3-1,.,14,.,CASSTTAVNTEAFF,TGTGCCAGCAGCACGACAGCTGTGAACACTGAAGCTTTCTTT
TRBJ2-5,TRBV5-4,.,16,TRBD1,CASSAVDRAPQETQYF,TGTGCCAGCAGCGCGGTGGACAGGGCCCCCCAAGAGACCCAGTACTTC
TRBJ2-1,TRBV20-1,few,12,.,CSASSSGLRQFF,TGCAGTGCTAGTTCGTCGGGACTCAGGCAGTTCTTC
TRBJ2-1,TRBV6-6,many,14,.,CASSNSIYYNEQFF,TGTGCCAGCAGTAACTCAATTTACTACAATGAGCAGTTCTTC
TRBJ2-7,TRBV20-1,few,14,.,CSARDLAGTYEQYF,TGCAGTGCTAGAGATTTGGCAGGGACCTACGAGCAGTACTTC
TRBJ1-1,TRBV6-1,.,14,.,CASSFGTRNTEAFF,TGTGCCAGCAGTTTCGGCACCCGGAACACTGAAGCTTTCTTT
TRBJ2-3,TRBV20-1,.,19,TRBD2,CSARDMARASGRLIDTQYF,TGCAGTGCTAGAGATATGGCCCGGGCTAGCGGGAGACTCATAGATACGCAGTATTTT
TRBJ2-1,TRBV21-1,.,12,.,CASSRRCGEQFF,TGTGCCAGCAGCCGACGGTGTGGTGAGCAGTTCTTC
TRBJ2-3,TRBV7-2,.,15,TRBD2,CASSLRAGGHDTQYF,TGTGCCAGCAGCTTAAGAGCGGGAGGGCACGATACGCAGTATTTT
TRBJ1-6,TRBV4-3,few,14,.,CASSGRGNNSPLHF,TGCGCCAGCAGTGGACGTGGCAATAATTCACCCCTCCACTTT
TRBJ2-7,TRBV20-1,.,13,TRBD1,CSATGQGPYEQYF,TGCAGTGCCACGGGACAGGGTCCCTACGAGCAGTACTTC
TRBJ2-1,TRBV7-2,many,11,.,CASSLNTEQFF,TGTGCCAGCAGCTTAAACACTGAGCAGTTCTTC
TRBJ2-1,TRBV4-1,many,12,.,CASSPDFDEQFF,TGCGCCAGCAGCCCCGATTTCGATGAGCAGTTCTTC
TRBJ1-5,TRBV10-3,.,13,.,CAISGGDHQPQHF,TGTGCCATCAGTGGGGGGGATCATCAGCCCCAGCATTTT
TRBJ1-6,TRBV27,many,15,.,CASSLSGTANSPLHF,TGTGCCAGCAGTTTATCCGGGACCGCAAATTCACCCCTCCACTTT
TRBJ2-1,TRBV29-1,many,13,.,CSVEGSTGNEQFF,TGCAGCGTTGAGGGCTCAACTGGCAATGAGCAGTTCTTC
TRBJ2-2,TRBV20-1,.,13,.,CSAVLGDTGELFF,TGCAGTGCGGTTTTAGGAGACACCGGGGAGCTGTTTTTT
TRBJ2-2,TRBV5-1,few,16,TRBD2,CASSSGTSGSAGELFF,TGCGCCAGCAGCTCCGGGACTAGCGGGTCGGCCGGGGAGCTGTTTTTT
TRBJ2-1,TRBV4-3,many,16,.,CASSQVAGRLSNEQFF,TGCGCCAGCAGCCAAGTTGCGGGACGGCTTTCCAATGAGCAGTTCTTC
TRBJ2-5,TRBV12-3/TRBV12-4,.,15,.,CASSQDGLAQETQYF,TGTGCCAGCAGCCAAGATGGGCTAGCCCAAGAGACCCAGTACTTC
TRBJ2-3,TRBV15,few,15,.,CATSRDQDRTDTQYF,TGTGCCACCAGCAGAGATCAAGATCGCACAGATACGCAGTATTTT